This T cell receptor beta chain was captured in a study of cytomegalovirus exposure and HLA in healthy donors. Trimming removed 2 bases from V and 3 bases from J; junction bases left unmatched: 5. The CDR3 length is 15 residues. Germline V lookup: CDR1 LNHDA, CDR2 SQIVND (reference sequence). Points on this clone: The sample contains more than one DNA sequence encoding this CDR3.

PCR was performed using 60 Vbeta and 13 Jbeta primers. Sequenced by immunoSEQ multiplex PCR; TCRdb stores in-frame clones only, minus some. The sample lists about 150,000 clones, under 90% seen once, with under 7.5% in the top ten. The rearrangement links TRBV19 to TRBJ1-1, with 8 positions matching TRBD1. The specimen was PBMCs. The clonotype originates from a man aged 25-45 years in good health and CMV-seropositive. The CDR3 region has the DNA TGTGCCAGTAGTATAACCCCACAGGGGGACACTGAAGCTTTCTTT. Amino acid sequence: CASSITPQGDTEAFF.